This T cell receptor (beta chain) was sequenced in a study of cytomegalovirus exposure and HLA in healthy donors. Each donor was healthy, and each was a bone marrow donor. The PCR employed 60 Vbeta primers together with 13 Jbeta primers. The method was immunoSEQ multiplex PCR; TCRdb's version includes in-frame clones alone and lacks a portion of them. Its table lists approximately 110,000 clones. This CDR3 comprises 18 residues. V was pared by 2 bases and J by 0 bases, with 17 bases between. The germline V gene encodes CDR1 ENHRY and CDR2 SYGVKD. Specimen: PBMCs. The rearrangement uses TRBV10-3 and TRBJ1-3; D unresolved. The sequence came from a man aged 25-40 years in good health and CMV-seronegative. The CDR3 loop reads CAISEETSATISGNTIYF. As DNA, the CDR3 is TGTGCCATCAGTGAGGAGACTAGCGCAACCATCTCTGGAAACACCATATATTTT.